This TCR beta chain was found in a study of patients and donors after allogeneic stem cell transplantation. TCRdb itself ran the RT-PCR reads through MiXCR, one entry per CDR3 protein. The repertoire holds 200,000 to 250,000 distinct CDR3 sequences, roughly 15% seen once, with around 10% in the top ten. The trim removed 4 bases at V and 5 bases at J, leaving 8 bases unmatched. The germline CDR1 and CDR2 sequences are LGHNA and YSLEER. This CDR3 contains 15 residues. This clonotype showed up just a few times. The receptor was derived from a human donor who was either an allogeneic HSCT recipient or a stem cell or donor lymphocyte infusion donor (not recorded which). It is not recorded whose cells these are; they may come from a transplant donor. V gene TRBV4-3 combines with J gene TRBJ1-5; 7 bases align to TRBD1. What was sequenced was blood, either unsorted or a sorted T cell fraction (not recorded which). CDR3 nucleotide sequence: TGCGCCAGCAGCCTTCAAGGGGGCTCTGATCAGCCCCAGCATTTT. This translates into CASSLQGGSDQPQHF.